The rows below give T cell receptor beta chains drawn from one sample of a study of neoadjuvant anti-PD-1 for oral cavity cancer. The data were produced by immunoSEQ multiplex PCR, yet TCRdb's version contains in-frame clones alone and is incomplete. The profile shows 60,000 to 80,000 clones, 79% of them singletons. The specimen comprised PBMCs, sampled before nivolumab (anti-PD-1) treatment. Receptors originate from a person aged 35 to 85 with oral cavity squamous cell carcinoma. The CDR3 runs from the conserved cysteine through the conserved F or W. D genes are given only for firm matches. Expanded clones are given a class, and other clones once, few, many or no size at all.

J gene: TRBJ1-4
CDR3 length: 16
clone size: NA
V gene: TRBV5-6
D gene: NA
CDR3 DNA: TGTGCCAGCAGCCTCTCGGGGCCCGCAACTAATGAAAAACTGTTTTTT
CDR3 protein: CASSLSGPATNEKLFF

J gene: TRBJ2-7
CDR3 length: 13
clone size: NA
V gene: TRBV7-8
D gene: NA
CDR3 DNA: TGTGCCAGCAGCTTAACAGGCCCCTACGAGCAGTACTTC
CDR3 protein: CASSLTGPYEQYF

J gene: TRBJ1-2
CDR3 length: 13
clone size: NA
V gene: TRBV10-1
D gene: NA
CDR3 DNA: TGCGCCAGCAGTGATCGCCCCCTGGGTGGCTACACCTTC
CDR3 protein: CASSDRPLGGYTF

J gene: TRBJ1-1
CDR3 length: 11
clone size: NA
V gene: TRBV29-1
D gene: NA
CDR3 DNA: TGCAGCGTTAATTTGAACACTGAAGCTTTCTTT
CDR3 protein: CSVNLNTEAFF

J gene: TRBJ2-1
CDR3 length: 16
clone size: NA
V gene: TRBV4-1
D gene: TRBD2
CDR3 DNA: TGCGCCAGCAGCCAAAAACTCGGGACTAGCGTGGATGAGCAGTTCTTC
CDR3 protein: CASSQKLGTSVDEQFF

J gene: TRBJ2-1
CDR3 length: 14
clone size: NA
V gene: TRBV11-3
D gene: TRBD2
CDR3 DNA: TGTGCCAGCGGTAGCGGGACCTCCTACAATGAGCAGTTCTTC
CDR3 protein: CASGSGTSYNEQFF

J gene: TRBJ1-6
CDR3 length: 15
clone size: NA
V gene: TRBV6-5
D gene: NA
CDR3 DNA: TGTGCCAGCAGTGTGGTGGTGCCTTATAATTCACCCCTCCACTTT
CDR3 protein: CASSVVVPYNSPLHF

J gene: TRBJ2-3
CDR3 length: 15
clone size: NA
V gene: TRBV5-6
D gene: NA
CDR3 DNA: TGTGCCAGCAGCTTGGGGGGAAGAGGGACAGATACGCAGTATTTT
CDR3 protein: CASSLGGRGTDTQYF

J gene: TRBJ1-2
CDR3 length: 15
clone size: NA
V gene: TRBV7-8
D gene: NA
CDR3 DNA: TGTGCCAGCAGCTTAAAGGGTGCCTCGAACTATGGCTACACCTTC
CDR3 protein: CASSLKGASNYGYTF

J gene: TRBJ2-1
CDR3 length: 15
clone size: NA
V gene: TRBV9
D gene: TRBD2
CDR3 DNA: TGTGCCAGCAGCCCGACTAGCGGTGTAGGGAATGAGCAGTTCTTC
CDR3 protein: CASSPTSGVGNEQFF

J gene: TRBJ1-1
CDR3 length: 14
clone size: NA
V gene: TRBV6-1
D gene: NA
CDR3 DNA: TGTGCCAGCAGCCTGCCGGGACAGAACACTGAAGCTTTCTTT
CDR3 protein: CASSLPGQNTEAFF

J gene: TRBJ1-1
CDR3 length: 15
clone size: NA
V gene: TRBV27
D gene: NA
CDR3 DNA: TGTGCCAGCAGTCCCTTGTCTTGGACATTGACTGAAGCTTTCTTT
CDR3 protein: CASSPLSWTLTEAFF

J gene: TRBJ1-2
CDR3 length: 15
clone size: NA
V gene: TRBV28
D gene: TRBD1
CDR3 DNA: TGTGCCAGCAGCCCTGGGAATACAGGGGTCTATGGCTACACCTTC
CDR3 protein: CASSPGNTGVYGYTF

J gene: TRBJ2-2
CDR3 length: 16
clone size: NA
V gene: TRBV27
D gene: TRBD2
CDR3 DNA: TGTGCCAGCACTTCCACTAGCGGGAGAGGGGGCGGGGAGCTGTTTTTT
CDR3 protein: CASTSTSGRGGGELFF

J gene: TRBJ1-2
CDR3 length: 16
clone size: NA
V gene: TRBV7-2
D gene: TRBD1
CDR3 DNA: TGTGCCAGCAGCTCCGGCGCAGGGGGCAGGCCTGGTGGCTACACCTTC
CDR3 protein: CASSSGAGGRPGGYTF

J gene: TRBJ2-7
CDR3 length: 14
clone size: NA
V gene: TRBV11-2
D gene: TRBD1
CDR3 DNA: TGTGCCAGCAGCACTCGGACAGGGAGTTACGAGCAGTACTTC
CDR3 protein: CASSTRTGSYEQYF

J gene: TRBJ2-4
CDR3 length: 13
clone size: NA
V gene: TRBV6-5
D gene: NA
CDR3 DNA: TGTGCCAGCAGTTTCTCAGGGTTGGGCATTCAGTACTTC
CDR3 protein: CASSFSGLGIQYF

J gene: TRBJ1-3
CDR3 length: 13
clone size: once
V gene: TRBV28
D gene: NA
CDR3 DNA: TGTGCCAGCATCGCGGCTTCTGGAAACACCATATATTTT
CDR3 protein: CASIAASGNTIYF

J gene: TRBJ1-5
CDR3 length: 13
clone size: NA
V gene: TRBV10-3
D gene: TRBD1
CDR3 DNA: TGTGCCATCAGAGCAGGGGGCGGACAGCCCCAGCATTTT
CDR3 protein: CAIRAGGGQPQHF

J gene: TRBJ2-1
CDR3 length: 12
clone size: NA
V gene: TRBV19
D gene: NA
CDR3 DNA: TGTGCCAGTAGTATAACGGACAATGAGCAGTTCTTC
CDR3 protein: CASSITDNEQFF

J gene: TRBJ1-2
CDR3 length: 15
clone size: NA
V gene: TRBV2
D gene: TRBD1
CDR3 DNA: TGTGCCAGCAGAGAACTGACAGGGACTAACTATGGCTACACCTTC
CDR3 protein: CASRELTGTNYGYTF

J gene: TRBJ2-7
CDR3 length: 12
clone size: NA
V gene: TRBV27
D gene: NA
CDR3 DNA: TGTGCCAGCAGCTCCGGCGGGTACGAGCAGTACTTC
CDR3 protein: CASSSGGYEQYF